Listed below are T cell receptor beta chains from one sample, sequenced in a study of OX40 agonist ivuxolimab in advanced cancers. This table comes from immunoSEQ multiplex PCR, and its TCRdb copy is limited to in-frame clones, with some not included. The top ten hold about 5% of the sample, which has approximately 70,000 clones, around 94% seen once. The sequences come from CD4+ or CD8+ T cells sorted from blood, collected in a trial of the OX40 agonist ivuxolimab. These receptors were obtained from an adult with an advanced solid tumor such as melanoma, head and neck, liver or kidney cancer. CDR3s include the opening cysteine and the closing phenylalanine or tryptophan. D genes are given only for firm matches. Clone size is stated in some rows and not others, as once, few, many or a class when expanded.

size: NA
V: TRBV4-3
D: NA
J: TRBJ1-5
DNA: TGCGCCAGCAGCCAAGTTTGGAATCAGCCCCAGCATTTT
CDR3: CASSQVWNQPQHF

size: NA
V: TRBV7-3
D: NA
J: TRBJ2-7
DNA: TGTGCCAGCAGCCAGGACGGTGGGAAGGGGCAGTACTTC
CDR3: CASSQDGGKGQYF

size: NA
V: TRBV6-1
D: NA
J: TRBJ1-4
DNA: TGTGCCAGCAGTGAAGCCCGGGGGCTGAAAGTTTATGAAAAACTGTTTTTT
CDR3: CASSEARGLKVYEKLFF

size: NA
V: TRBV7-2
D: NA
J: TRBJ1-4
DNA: TGTGCCAGCAGCCTAACAGGGAAGACAACTAATGAAAAACTGTTTTTT
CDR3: CASSLTGKTTNEKLFF

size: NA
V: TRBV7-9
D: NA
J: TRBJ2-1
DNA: TGTGCCAGCAGCTTCGGAAAGGGGATCAATGAGCAGTTCTTC
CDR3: CASSFGKGINEQFF

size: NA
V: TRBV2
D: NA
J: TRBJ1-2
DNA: TGTGCCAGCAGTGGGAATTTACAGGGAGACTATGGCTACACCTTC
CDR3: CASSGNLQGDYGYTF

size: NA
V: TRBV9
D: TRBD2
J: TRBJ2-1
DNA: TGTGCCAGCAGCCCCGGGACTAGCGGGAGGACCTCCTACAATGAGCAGTTCTTC
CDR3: CASSPGTSGRTSYNEQFF

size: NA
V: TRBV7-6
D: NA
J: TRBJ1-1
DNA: TGTGCCAGCAGCCGGGGCTGGATGAACACTGAAGCTTTCTTT
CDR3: CASSRGWMNTEAFF

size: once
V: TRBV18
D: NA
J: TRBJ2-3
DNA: TGTGCCAGCTCAACCGGGATTATGTCTGGCACAGATACGCAGTATTTT
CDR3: CASSTGIMSGTDTQYF

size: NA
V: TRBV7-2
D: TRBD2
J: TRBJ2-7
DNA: TGTGCCAGCAGCTTAGGGACTAGCGACACCTACGAGCAGTACTTC
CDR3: CASSLGTSDTYEQYF

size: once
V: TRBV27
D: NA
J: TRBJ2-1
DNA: TGTGCCAGCAGTTTACGGACCCCGAGCCATGAGCAGTTCTTC
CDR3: CASSLRTPSHEQFF

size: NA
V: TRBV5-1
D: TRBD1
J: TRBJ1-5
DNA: TGCGCCAGCAGCTGGGGGACAGGGGAGGGTCAGCCCCAGCATTTT
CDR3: CASSWGTGEGQPQHF

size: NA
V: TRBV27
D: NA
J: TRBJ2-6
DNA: TGTGCCAGCAGTCCCCTGAGAGGAAGGGTCGGCTCTGGGGCCAACGTCCTGACTTTC
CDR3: CASSPLRGRVGSGANVLTF

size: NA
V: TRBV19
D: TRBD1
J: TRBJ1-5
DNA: TGTGCCAGTAGTCTCCCCCCCGGACAGGGGGCGCGGAGCAATCAGCCCCAGCATTTT
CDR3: CASSLPPGQGARSNQPQHF

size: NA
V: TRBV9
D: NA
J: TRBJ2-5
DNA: TGTGCCAGCAGCGTGAAGCATGGCCCAGAAGAGACCCAGTACTTC
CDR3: CASSVKHGPEETQYF

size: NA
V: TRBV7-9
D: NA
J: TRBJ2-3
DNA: TGTGCCAGCAGCTTAGGGCTTACAAAGGGGGATACGCAGTATTTT
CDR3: CASSLGLTKGDTQYF

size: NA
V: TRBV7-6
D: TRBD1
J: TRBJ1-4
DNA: TGTGCCAGCAGCTTTTGGGGACAGGGGGATGAAAAACTGTTTTTT
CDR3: CASSFWGQGDEKLFF

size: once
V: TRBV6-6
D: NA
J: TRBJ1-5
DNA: TGTGCCAGCACCAACGGGGTCAATCAGCCCCAGCATTTT
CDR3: CASTNGVNQPQHF

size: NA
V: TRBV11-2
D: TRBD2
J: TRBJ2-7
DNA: TGTGCCAGCAGAAAAGACGGGAGGACCTACGAGCAGTACTTC
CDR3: CASRKDGRTYEQYF

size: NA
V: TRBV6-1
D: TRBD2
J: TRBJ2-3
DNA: TGTGCCAGCAGTGCCTTAGCTAGCGGGGCCACAGATACGCAGTATTTT
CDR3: CASSALASGATDTQYF

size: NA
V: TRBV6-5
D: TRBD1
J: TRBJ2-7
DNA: TGTGCCAGCAGTTACCTAGGACAGGGTTCCTACGAGCAGTACTTC
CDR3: CASSYLGQGSYEQYF

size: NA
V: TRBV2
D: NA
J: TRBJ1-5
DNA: TGTGCCAGCAGTGAAGCGGGGACTAAACATTTT
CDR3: CASSEAGTKHF

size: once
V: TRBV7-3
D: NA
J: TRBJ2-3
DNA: TGTGCCAGCAGCCCAACCGGCACAGATACGCAGTATTTT
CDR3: CASSPTGTDTQYF

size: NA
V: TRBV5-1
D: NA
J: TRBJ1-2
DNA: TGCGCCAGCAGAGACTTTGGTTCTACTTTAGACTATGGCTACACCTTC
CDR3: CASRDFGSTLDYGYTF

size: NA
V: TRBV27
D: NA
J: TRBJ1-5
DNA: TGTGCCAGCAGGGCTCTGTCGGGCAATCAGCCCCAGCATTTT
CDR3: CASRALSGNQPQHF

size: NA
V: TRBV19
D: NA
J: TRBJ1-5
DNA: TGTGCCAGTAGTATACCCGGGGATAATAGCAATCAGCCCCAGCATTTT
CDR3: CASSIPGDNSNQPQHF

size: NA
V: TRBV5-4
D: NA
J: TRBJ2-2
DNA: TGTGCCAGCAGTCCTTGGCGGACCGGGGAGCTGTTTTTT
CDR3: CASSPWRTGELFF

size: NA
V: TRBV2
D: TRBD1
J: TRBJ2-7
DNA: TGTGCCAGCAGAGCGGGACAGGGATCCTACGAGCAGTACTTC
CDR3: CASRAGQGSYEQYF

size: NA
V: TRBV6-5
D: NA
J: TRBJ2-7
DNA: TGTGCCAGCAGACAATCGGGCTCTTACGAGCAGTACTTC
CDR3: CASRQSGSYEQYF

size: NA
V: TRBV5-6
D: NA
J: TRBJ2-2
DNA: TGTGCCAGCAGCTTGGGTAGAGGGGAGCTGTTTTTT
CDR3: CASSLGRGELFF

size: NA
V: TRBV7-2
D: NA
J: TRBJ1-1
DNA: TGTGCCAGCAGCTCGCAGGAGAACACTGAAGCTTTCTTT
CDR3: CASSSQENTEAFF

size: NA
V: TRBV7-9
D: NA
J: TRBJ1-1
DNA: TGTGCCAGCAGCTTAGAGGGACCGAACACTGAAGCTTTCTTT
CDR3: CASSLEGPNTEAFF